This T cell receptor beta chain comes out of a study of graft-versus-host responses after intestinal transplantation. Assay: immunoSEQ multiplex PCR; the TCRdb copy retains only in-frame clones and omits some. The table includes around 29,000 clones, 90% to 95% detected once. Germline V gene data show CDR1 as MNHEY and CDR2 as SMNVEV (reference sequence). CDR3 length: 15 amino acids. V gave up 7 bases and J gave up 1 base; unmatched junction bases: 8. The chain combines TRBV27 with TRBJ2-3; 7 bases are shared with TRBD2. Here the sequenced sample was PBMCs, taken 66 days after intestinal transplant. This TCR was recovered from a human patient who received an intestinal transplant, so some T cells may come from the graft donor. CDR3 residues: CASTTSGMGTDTQYF. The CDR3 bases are TGTGCCAGCACCACCAGCGGGATGGGCACAGATACGCAGTATTTT.